Listed below are T cell receptor beta chains from one sample, sequenced in a study of early T cells in non-severe SARS-CoV-2 infection. MiXCR, run by TCRdb on the 5' RACE reads, gives a single entry per CDR3 protein. The sample has roughly 99,000 distinct CDR3 sequences; roughly 12% are singletons. Sequenced here: whole blood, sampled at baseline. The receptors come from an adult who was a healthcare worker with PCR-confirmed SARS-CoV-2 infection or an uninfected control (not recorded which). CDR3s include the opening cysteine and the closing phenylalanine or tryptophan. A D gene is named only where the DNA matches it firmly. Some rows mark clone size as missing; the rest say once, few, many or name a class of expanded clone.

CAISDVGGDYEQYF	TGTGCCATCAGCGACGTAGGCGGCGACTACGAGCAGTACTTC	-	-	TRBV10-3	TRBJ2-7
CSADGLSGGGPGGTENIQYF	TGCAGTGCTGACGGACTAAGCGGGGGAGGGCCGGGCGGAACTGAAAACATTCAGTACTTC	TRBD2	-	TRBV20-1	TRBJ2-4
CASSLGSTDTQYF	TGTGCCAGCAGCTTAGGCAGCACAGATACGCAGTATTTT	-	-	TRBV7-9	TRBJ2-3
CASSRSGLGETQYF	TGTGCCAGCAGCAGGAGTGGGCTGGGAGAGACCCAGTACTTC	-	few	TRBV11-2	TRBJ2-5
CASSPDRRAETQYF	TGTGCCAGCTCACCCGATCGGAGGGCCGAGACCCAGTACTTC	-	many	TRBV18	TRBJ2-5
CASSYRPTGTFGGSPLHF	TGTGCCAGCAGTTACCGACCGACAGGGACTTTTGGTGGTTCACCCCTCCACTTT	TRBD1	few	TRBV6-5	TRBJ1-6
CASSLSAGTGNTEAFF	TGTGCCAGCAGTCTTTCCGCCGGGACAGGGAACACTGAAGCTTTCTTT	TRBD1	few	TRBV11-2	TRBJ1-1
CASRTGTGPNEKLFF	TGTGCCAGCAGGACCGGGACGGGACCGAATGAAAAACTGTTTTTT	-	few	TRBV12-3/TRBV12-4	TRBJ1-4
CASTRRGGLTGELFF	TGTGCCAGTACCCGAAGGGGGGGTCTCACCGGGGAGCTGTTTTTT	-	few	TRBV19	TRBJ2-2
CATEAYNEQFF	TGTGCCACCGAGGCCTACAATGAGCAGTTCTTC	-	many	TRBV24-1	TRBJ2-1
CSARDRQLYTF	TGCAGTGCTAGAGATAGGCAGTTATACACCTTC	-	few	TRBV20-1	TRBJ1-2
CASSLSGRAVETQYF	TGTGCCAGCAGTTTAAGCGGGAGGGCGGTAGAGACCCAGTACTTC	TRBD2	many	TRBV12-3/TRBV12-4	TRBJ2-5
CASSLLAGLDEQFF	TGTGCCAGCAGCTTGCTAGCGGGTCTTGATGAGCAGTTCTTC	TRBD2	-	TRBV11-1	TRBJ2-1
CASILRTDTQYF	TGTGCCAGCATCCTACGCACAGATACGCAGTATTTT	-	many	TRBV2	TRBJ2-3
CASRYRDSIYEQYF	TGTGCCAGCAGGTACCGGGACAGTATCTACGAGCAGTACTTC	TRBD1	-	TRBV6-5	TRBJ2-7
CAWIPLWAYEQYF	TGTGCCTGGATCCCCTTATGGGCCTACGAGCAGTACTTC	-	-	TRBV30	TRBJ2-7
CASSQVGSGANIQYF	TGTGCCAGCAGCCAAGTAGGTTCCGGTGCAAACATTCAGTACTTC	-	few	TRBV3-1	TRBJ2-4
CASRRPGTEAFF	TGTGCCAGCAGGCGACCGGGGACTGAAGCTTTCTTT	-	-	TRBV6-1	TRBJ1-1
CSAKAPGQGTGELFF	TGCAGTGCTAAGGCCCCGGGACAGGGGACCGGGGAGCTGTTTTTT	TRBD1	many	TRBV20-1	TRBJ2-2
CASSGVNEQFF	TGCGCCAGCAGTGGGGTTAATGAGCAGTTCTTC	-	few	TRBV10-2	TRBJ2-1
CASSLAGRALEQFF	TGTGCCAGCAGCTTAGCAGGGAGAGCGCTTGAGCAGTTCTTC	-	-	TRBV7-9	TRBJ2-1
CASSLAGGGRETQYF	TGTGCCAGCAGCTTGGCTGGGGGGGGTCGAGAGACCCAGTACTTC	TRBD2	many	TRBV5-4	TRBJ2-5
CASSLAQVQETQYF	TGTGCCAGCAGTTTAGCTCAGGTCCAGGAGACCCAGTACTTC	-	many	TRBV12-3/TRBV12-4	TRBJ2-5